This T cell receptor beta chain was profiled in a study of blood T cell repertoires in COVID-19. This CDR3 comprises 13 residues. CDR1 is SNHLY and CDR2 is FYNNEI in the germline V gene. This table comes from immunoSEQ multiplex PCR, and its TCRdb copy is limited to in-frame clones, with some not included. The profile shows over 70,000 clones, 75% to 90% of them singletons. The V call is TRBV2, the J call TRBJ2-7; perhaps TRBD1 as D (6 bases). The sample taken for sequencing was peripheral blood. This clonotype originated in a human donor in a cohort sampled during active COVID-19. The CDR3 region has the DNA TGTACGGCTAGCCAGGGGTCCCTCTACGAGCAGTACTTC. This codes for CTASQGSLYEQYF.